This passage covers 16 T cell receptor beta chains from one sample sequenced in a study of Graves' ophthalmopathy and Graves' hyperthyroidism. Amplified TCR beta CDR3 regions were obtained using RNA transcripts as template. HTBI-primed first-round RT-PCR preceded second-round multiplex PCR. TCRdb processed the multiplex PCR reads anew with MiXCR; each CDR3 protein has one entry. The data contain around 600,000 distinct CDR3 sequences, under 50% of them singletons. Sequencing was done on a sample of peripheral blood. Source of these receptors: an adult man with Graves' ophthalmopathy.

The gene calls are TRBV7-9 and TRBJ1-3, with D hard to call. Germline assignment: CDR1 SEHNR and CDR2 FQNEAQ (reference sequence). CDR3 length equals 18 residues. With 5 bases removed from V and 4 bases from J, the gap between germline ends came to 24 bases. The CDR3 here is CASSHIPPSSLAGNTIYF. The CDR3 region has the DNA TGTGCCAGCAGCCATATACCTCCTTCTTCTCTTGCAGGAAACACCATATATTTT.

The chain carries TRBV4-2 and TRBJ2-5; TRBD2 matches at 8 bases. The CDR3 is made up of 15 amino acids. The V gene's germline CDR1 is LGHNA and CDR2 YNFKEQ. The ends lost 3 bases at V and 5 bases at J; junction bases unmatched: 8. The CDR3 region is CASSHSPGGHETQYF. The CDR3 region has the DNA TGTGCCAGCAGCCATAGCCCGGGGGGGCACGAGACCCAGTACTTC.

This clonotype was counted many times. The chain joins TRBV2 to TRBJ2-7; D is unresolved. Trimming stripped 0 bases from V and 4 bases from J, with 10 bases between. The length of the CDR3 is 14 residues. Germline V gene lookup returns CDR1 SNHLY and CDR2 FYNNEI. CDR3 coding DNA: TGTGCCAGCAGTGAAGCTAACAGAGCATACGAGCAGTACTTC. This gives the protein CASSEANRAYEQYF.

To note about this clonotype: This likely comes from a read error, as the CDR3 has no conserved phenylalanine or tryptophan at its end. No DNA is shown, since the ends of the CDR3 on it are uncertain; the CDR3 is the one TCRdb lists. The chain recombines TRBV27 with TRBJ1-5; the table's D call, TRBD1, has no DNA check behind it. 8 amino acids form the CDR3, both terminal residues included. Per germline, CDR1 MNHEY and CDR2 SMNVEV (reference sequence). CDR3 residues: CASRPTGL.

The V and J genes are TRBV4-1 and TRBJ2-7, with D maybe TRBD2 (5 bases). This CDR3 contains 17 residues. V shed 1 base and J shed 3 bases, with 19 bases lying between them. Germline CDR1 and CDR2: MGHRA and YSYEKL. CDR3 amino acids: CASSQAWTPTRLYEQYF. The CDR3 DNA follows: TGCGCCAGCAGCCAAGCCTGGACTCCGACCCGACTCTACGAGCAGTACTTC.

About this clonotype itself: One junction end disagrees with the germline gene, perhaps due to a read error. The chain employs TRBV20-1 and TRBJ2-7; D tentatively reads TRBD1 or TRBD2 (5 bases each). This CDR3 comprises 14 residues. Germline V gene sequence: CDR1 DFQATT, CDR2 SNEGSKA (reference sequence). The CDR3 DNA follows: TGCAGTGCTAGAGACCGGGACGACCCCTACGAGCAGCACTTC. Amino acids: CSARDRDDPYEQHF.

The J gene is TRBJ1-4, the V gene TRBV25-1; a possible D gene is TRBD1 (5 bases). CDR1 is MGHDK and CDR2 is SYGVNS in the germline V gene. Trimming pared 3 bases from V and 6 bases from J, leaving 14 bases between. This CDR3 region has 15 residues. CDR3 sequence reads: CASSDPRGIDEKLFF. Written as DNA, the CDR3 is TGTGCCAGCAGTGACCCCCGGGGGATCGATGAAAAACTGTTTTTT.

This clonotype has ten or more counts. The rearrangement uses TRBV5-1 and TRBJ2-7, with TRBD2 matching 8 bases. J gave up 5 bases and V 5 bases, and 9 bases lay outside the gene matches. The CDR3 consists of 14 residues. Germline CDR1 is SGHRS and CDR2 is YFSETQ. The CDR3 coding sequence is TGCGCCAGCAGATACTCAAGCGGGAGTGACGAGCAGTACTTC. Translation: CASRYSSGSDEQYF.

This clonotype was picked up many times. The rearrangement joins TRBV29-1 to TRBJ2-5; 7 bases line up with TRBD1. V lost 2 bases to trimming and J lost 2 bases; unmatched junction nucleotides: 5. The CDR3 totals 14 residues. Germline V lookup: CDR1 SQVTM, CDR2 ANQGSEA. The CDR3 bases are TGCAGCGTTGAATGGGGACAGAGGCAAGAGACCCAGTACTTC. Amino acid sequence: CSVEWGQRQETQYF.

The genes are TRBV2 and TRBJ1-1, with a weak D call TRBD1 (5 bases). This CDR3 comprises 11 residues. The ends were cut back, 2 bases at V and 11 bases at J, with 9 bases in the middle. The germline V gene encodes CDR1 SNHLY and CDR2 FYNNEI. CDR3: CASSEQGKAFF. For the CDR3, the DNA is TGTGCCAGCAGTGAACAGGGTAAGGCTTTCTTT.

CDR3 amino acids: CASSPDGYSYEQYF. The CDR3 DNA reads as TGTGCCAGCAGCCCCGACGGGTACTCCTACGAGCAGTACTTC. The chain links TRBV9 to TRBJ2-7; D remains unclear. V was clipped by 4 bases and J by 0 bases, with 11 bases between them. The CDR3 has 14 amino acids. The germline gives CDR1 SGDLS, CDR2 YYNGEE.

To note about this clonotype: Lacking the conserved final phenylalanine or tryptophan, this CDR3 likely reflects a read error. Because the CDR3's place on the DNA is in doubt, the DNA is left out and the CDR3 is given as listed by TCRdb. The gene calls are TRBV10-3 and TRBJ1-1; the table's D call, TRBD1, has no DNA check behind it. The length of the CDR3 is 10 amino acids, counting both ends. Germline CDR1 reads ENHRY; CDR2 reads SYGVKD. CDR3 sequence: CAISGPRVAY.

This clonotype has ten or more counts. The chain employs TRBV10-2 and TRBJ2-7; 10 bases align to TRBD2. J lost 9 bases, V lost 6 bases, and 8 bases had no gene match. The CDR3 sequence is 13 residues long. Germline values: CDR1 WSHSY, CDR2 SAAADI. Here the CDR3 DNA reads TGCGCCAGCAGGGAGGGACTAGCGACCTGGCAGTACTTC. It specifies CASREGLATWQYF.

The chain employs TRBV13 and TRBJ2-7, with 11 bases lining up with TRBD1. The CDR3 length is 15 residues. Trimming cost V 5 bases and J 4 bases; bases outside gene matches: 7. CDR1 and CDR2 (germline): PRHDT, FYEKMQ (reference sequence). The CDR3 here is CASSRGTGGNYEQYF. The CDR3 nucleotides are TGTGCCAGCAGCCGGGGGACAGGGGGAAATTACGAGCAGTACTTC.

This clonotype was seen ten or more times. The rearrangement joins TRBV2 to TRBJ1-4, with unresolved D. V lost 6 bases and J 4 bases, leaving 15 bases between the germline ends. The CDR3 covers 15 residues. The V gene's germline CDR1 is SNHLY and CDR2 FYNNEI. CDR3 sequence (DNA): TGTGCCAGCAGCCCCGCGCCGGGCCATAATGAAAAACTGTTTTTT. This encodes CASSPAPGHNEKLFF. The variable domain in full, completed from reference TRBV2 and TRBJ1-4, reads EPEVTQTPSHQVTQMGQEVILRCVPISNHLYFYWYRQILGQKVEFLVSFYNNEISEKSEIFDDQFSVERPDGSNFTLKIRSTKLEDSAMYFCASSPAPGHNEKLFFGSGTQLSVL.

The table lists this clonotype with a few counts. Sequence at one end of the junction differs from germline and may be a read error. The chain carries TRBV10-3 and TRBJ1-5; D gene unclear. The germline V gene encodes CDR1 ENHRY and CDR2 SYGVKD. CDR3 length: 13 amino acids. CDR3 region: CASSVSGEQPQHF. In nucleotides, the CDR3 is TGTGCCAGCAGTGTGTCTGGTGAGCAGCCCCAGCATTTT.